The 16 T cell receptor beta chains reported below all come from one sample, sequenced in a study of Ad26.COV2.S vaccination and SARS-CoV-2 variants. As to treatment: some 20 received Ad26.COV2.S at low or high dose, single or two shots; about 5 received placebo; per-sample allocation not given. Sample collection was performed on day 63 after the first vaccine or placebo injection. Using immunoSEQ multiplex PCR, the repertoire was profiled, and TCRdb retains in-frame clones only, with some absent. This table has about 680,000 clones, 80% to 90% appearing once. This sample comprised peripheral blood, obtained in a trial of Ad26.COV2.S vaccine versus placebo. These receptors were collected from a person aged 18 to 65 who received the Ad26.COV2.S COVID-19 vaccine or a placebo.

This chain uses TRBV18 with TRBJ1-1, with a tentative D call TRBD1 (5 bases). CDR3 length: 15 amino acids. CDR1 KGHSH and CDR2 LQKENI come from the germline V gene. Trimming removed 6 bases from V and 1 base from J, with 15 bases in between. The CDR3 DNA follows: TGTGCCAGCTCTCGATCCGAACAGGAGAACACTGAAGCTTTCTTT. Its protein product is CASSRSEQENTEAFF.

As for this clone: This same CDR3 is encoded by further DNA sequences in the sample. The V and J genes are TRBV27 and TRBJ1-1; the match to TRBD1 covers 12 bases. V trimming: 4 bases; J trimming: 11 bases; junction bases outside the gene matches: 5. CDR1 is MNHEY, CDR2 SMNVEV, per germline (reference sequence). This CDR3 is 13 amino acids long. The CDR3 DNA sequence: TGTGCCAGCAGTTGGGGGACAGGGGGCAGGGCTTTCTTT. Translated: CASSWGTGGRAFF.

The chain is built from TRBV6-6 and TRBJ2-7; 7 nucleotides match TRBD1. This CDR3 is 15 amino acids long. Trimming took 6 bases from V and 4 from J; bases not matched to a gene: 12. Germline CDR1 reads MNHNY; CDR2 reads SVGAGI (reference sequence). The CDR3 DNA sequence: TGTGCCAGCAGAATTAGACCGGGACAGCCGTACGAGCAGTACTTC. Protein: CASRIRPGQPYEQYF.

This chain links TRBV6-5 with TRBJ2-3; 7 positions match TRBD1. The CDR3 runs to 15 residues. Per the germline V gene, CDR1 is MNHEY and CDR2 is SVGAGI. V dropped 5 bases and J dropped 1; count of bases not matched to a gene: 6. The CDR3 region is CASSKRQGGTDTQYF. The DNA for the CDR3 is TGTGCCAGCAGTAAACGACAGGGTGGCACAGATACGCAGTATTTT.

The chain carries TRBV9 and TRBJ2-6; D possibly corresponds to TRBD1 (6 bases). The CDR3 runs to 17 residues. The V end lost 4 bases, the J end lost 1 base, and 15 bases lay between the germline ends. From germline, CDR1 is SGDLS and CDR2 YYNGEE. The CDR3 DNA reads as TGTGCCAGCAGCAAGACAGGAGATAAGTCTGGGGCCAACGTCCTGACTTTC. Protein product: CASSKTGDKSGANVLTF.

V is TRBV18 and J is TRBJ2-7; the match to TRBD2 covers 11 bases. Germline CDR1 KGHSH, CDR2 LQKENI. V trimming: 5 bases; J trimming: 4 bases; junction bases outside the gene matches: 4. CDR3 length: 14 amino acids. This CDR3 reads CASSVGTSGYEQYF. CDR3 in DNA: TGTGCCAGCTCAGTCGGGACTAGCGGATACGAGCAGTACTTC.

This clone was seen a few times. In DNA form, the CDR3 reads TGTGCCTCTACAGGAGGGGTTCCGTCCTATCATGGCTACACCTTC. It is translated as CASTGGVPSYHGYTF. The chain uses TRBV30 and TRBJ1-2, with a possible D match to TRBD1 (5 bases). Germline V gives CDR1 GTSNPN, CDR2 SVGIG (reference sequence). V lost 7 bases to trimming and J lost 6 bases, with 24 bases between them. The CDR3 loop spans 15 amino acids.

This chain joins TRBV11-2 and TRBJ1-1; 7 nucleotides line up with TRBD1. Germline CDR1 and CDR2: SGHAT and FQNNGV. The CDR3 spans 15 residues. The junction had 9 bases not matched to a gene; V was cut back by 3 bases and J by 5 bases. The CDR3 is CASSFPRGVGTEAFF. The DNA for the CDR3 is TGTGCCAGCAGCTTTCCCAGGGGGGTGGGAACTGAAGCTTTCTTT.

This clone was seen once. The gene calls are TRBV24-1 and TRBJ2-2; D remains ambiguous. The germline V gene has CDR1 KGHDR and CDR2 SFDVKD. The CDR3 covers 15 residues. V gave up 9 bases and J gave up 8 bases, with 21 bases separating them. The CDR3 nucleotides are TGTGCCACCCTTTTGAAGTGGATGATGGGTGGGGAGCTGTTTTTT. Its protein product is CATLLKWMMGGELFF.

This rearrangement joins TRBV5-1 to TRBJ1-5; D uncertain. The germline V gene has CDR1 SGHRS and CDR2 YFSETQ. The V gene lost 0 bases and the J gene lost 2 bases, with 12 bases spanning the gap. The CDR3 sequence is 16 residues long. The chain's CDR3 is CASSLGAIEGNQPQHF. The CDR3 DNA is TGCGCCAGCAGCTTGGGTGCGATTGAAGGCAATCAGCCCCAGCATTTT.

The gene calls are TRBV27 and TRBJ2-5, with 10 positions matching TRBD2. Germline V lookup: CDR1 MNHEY, CDR2 SMNVEV (reference sequence). There are 14 residues in the CDR3. V trimming: 6 bases; J trimming: 5 bases; junction bases outside the gene matches: 6. The CDR3 sequence is CASRHLAGEETQYF. CDR3 in DNA: TGTGCCAGCAGGCACCTAGCGGGGGAGGAGACCCAGTACTTC.

V gene TRBV18 combines with J gene TRBJ2-1; D is undetermined. Trimming stripped 4 bases from V and 3 bases from J, with 16 bases between. This CDR3 has 16 amino acids. Germline V lookup: CDR1 KGHSH, CDR2 LQKENI. In DNA, the CDR3 is TGTGCCAGCTCACTAGTAGTCTTGGCCCTCTACAATGAGCAGTTCTTC. It specifies CASSLVVLALYNEQFF.

The rearrangement links TRBV6-5 to TRBJ1-1; tentatively, D is TRBD1 (6 bases). The CDR3 has 13 residues. Trimming stripped 7 bases from V and 3 bases from J, with 12 bases between. CDR1 is MNHEY and CDR2 is SVGAGI in the germline V gene. Here the CDR3 reads CASNRGQHTEAFF. The CDR3 DNA is TGTGCCAGCAACCGAGGACAGCACACTGAAGCTTTCTTT.

In this sample, this clone turned up once. The chain joins TRBV7-8 to TRBJ1-6; TRBD1 aligns across 7 bases. CDR1 and CDR2 (germline): SGHVS, FQNEAQ. V shed 6 bases, J shed 3 bases, and the junction held 5 bases outside the gene matches. This CDR3 region has 15 residues. The DNA of the CDR3 is TGTGCCAGCAGAGACGGGACAGACTATAATTCACCCCTCCACTTT. Translating it yields CASRDGTDYNSPLHF.

The chain has TRBV7-8 and TRBJ1-4; no reliable D call. Trimming took 3 bases from V and 0 from J, leaving 8 bases between them. From germline, CDR1 is SGHVS and CDR2 FQNEAQ. CDR3 length: 15 amino acids. CDR3 in DNA: TGTGCCAGCAGCTTCCCCACATCAACTAATGAAAAACTGTTTTTT. Translation: CASSFPTSTNEKLFF. The variable domain in full, with the rest retrieved from reference TRBV7-8 and TRBJ1-4, is GAGVSQSPRYKVAKRGQDVALRCDPISGHVSLFWYQQALGQGPEFLTYFQNEAQLDKSGLPSDRFFAERPEGSVSTLKIQRTQQEDSAVYLCASSFPTSTNEKLFFGSGTQLSVL.

This clone was seen more than once but under ten times. The sample holds other DNA sequences that translate to the same CDR3. The rearrangement uses TRBV7-2 and TRBJ2-7; TRBD1 agrees at 9 bases. Germline V gene sequence: CDR1 SGHTA, CDR2 FQGNSA. Losses at the gene ends were 5 bases for V and 3 bases for J; bases not matched to a gene: 2. CDR3 length equals 13 residues. The CDR3 spells CASSPGQGYEQYF. For the CDR3, the DNA is TGTGCCAGCAGCCCGGGACAGGGCTACGAGCAGTACTTC. The full variable domain, with the rest looked up from reference TRBV7-2 and TRBJ2-7, is GAGVSQSPSNKVTEKGKDVELRCDPISGHTALYWYRQSLGQGLEFLIYFQGNSAPDKSGLPSDRFSAERTGGSVSTLTIQRTQQEDSAVYLCASSPGQGYEQYFGPGTRLTVT.